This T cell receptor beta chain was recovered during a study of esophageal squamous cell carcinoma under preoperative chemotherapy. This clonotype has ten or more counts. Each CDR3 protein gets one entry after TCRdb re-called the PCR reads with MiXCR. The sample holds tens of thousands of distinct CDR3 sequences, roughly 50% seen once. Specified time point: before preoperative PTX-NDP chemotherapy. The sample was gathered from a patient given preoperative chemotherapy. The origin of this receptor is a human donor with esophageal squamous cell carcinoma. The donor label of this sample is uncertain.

The DNA of the CDR3 is TGTGCCAGCAGCCCCGTAGATGGATCAGGGACCCAGTACTTC. Translation gives CASSPVDGSGTQYF. J is TRBJ2-5 and V is TRBV7-3; D gene ambiguous. V lost 5 bases, J lost 7 bases, and 17 bases lay in between. Germline loops: CDR1 SGHTA, CDR2 FQGTGA. The CDR3 is made up of 14 amino acids.